This is a list of T cell receptor beta chains from one sample in a study of T cells in Graves' hyperthyroidism and ophthalmopathy. Using its own MiXCR run on the multiplex PCR reads, TCRdb lists one record per CDR3 protein. Altogether 600,000 or so distinct CDR3 sequences are present, approximately 44% being singletons, with the ten largest covering 8.2%. Sequencing was carried out using peripheral blood or thyroid tissue (not recorded which). The receptors come from a woman aged 18-29 years with Graves' hyperthyroidism. Each CDR3 is given with its conserved first and last residue. Fields, in order: clone size, J gene, D gene, V gene, CDR3 protein, CDR3 DNA. D genes are given only for firm matches. Size values are once, few and many counts, or a class for expanded clones, and some rows have none.

size: many; J: TRBJ1-6; D: TRBD1; V: TRBV2; CDR3: CASSPLDRANSPLHF; DNA: TGTGCCAGCAGTCCCTTGGACAGGGCGAATTCACCCCTCCACTTT
size: NA; J: TRBJ2-7; D: TRBD2; V: TRBV10-2; CDR3: CASSPRGLGSYEQYF; DNA: TGCGCCAGCAGCCCGAGAGGACTAGGCTCCTACGAGCAGTACTTC
size: few; J: TRBJ2-7; D: TRBD2; V: TRBV20-1; CDR3: CSGAGGPREQYF; DNA: TGCAGTGGGGCGGGAGGGCCGCGGGAGCAGTACTTC
size: NA; J: TRBJ2-7; D: TRBD2; V: TRBV25-1; CDR3: CASSEYAGTSGRGEQYF; DNA: TGTGCCAGCAGTGAATATGCCGGGACTAGCGGGAGGGGCGAGCAGTACTTC
size: few; J: TRBJ2-5; D: TRBD2; V: TRBV2; CDR3: CASTDQRDWETQYF; DNA: TGTGCCAGCACAGACCAGCGGGACTGGGAGACCCAGTACTTC
size: few; J: TRBJ1-2; D: NA; V: TRBV10-3; CDR3: CASSDRVQGFTYGYTF; DNA: TGTGCCAGCAGTGATCGGGTTCAGGGGTTTACCTATGGCTACACCTTC
size: few; J: TRBJ2-7; D: NA; V: TRBV19; CDR3: CASSTGRGPYEQYF; DNA: TGTGCCAGTAGTACAGGCAGGGGACCCTACGAGCAGTACTTC
size: once; J: TRBJ1-6; D: TRBD1; V: TRBV20-1; CDR3: CSARDTGGYNSPLHF; DNA: TGCAGTGCTAGAGATACAGGGGGCTATAATTCACCCCTCCACTTT
size: NA; J: TRBJ2-7; D: NA; V: TRBV5-1; CDR3: CASSLALASYEQYF; DNA: TGCGCCAGCAGCTTGGCTCTAGCCTCCTACGAGCAGTACTTC
size: NA; J: TRBJ1-5; D: NA; V: TRBV7-8; CDR3: CAGTGRGGPQHF; DNA: TGTGCCGGCACCGGAAGGGGGGGGCCCCAGCATTTT
size: few; J: TRBJ2-7; D: NA; V: TRBV7-2; CDR3: CASSLFAAYEQYF; DNA: TGTGCCAGCAGCTTATTTGCGGCCTACGAGCAGTACTTC
size: few; J: TRBJ2-3; D: TRBD1; V: TRBV10-3; CDR3: CAISDGTGSTDTQYF; DNA: TGTGCCATCAGTGATGGGACAGGGTCCACAGATACGCAGTATTTT
size: NA; J: TRBJ2-5; D: TRBD1; V: TRBV2; CDR3: CASSSTGGAETQYF; DNA: TGTGCCAGCAGCTCGACAGGGGGCGCAGAGACCCAGTACTTC
size: NA; J: TRBJ1-6; D: NA; V: TRBV20-1; CDR3: CSAPQGGQYKALHF; DNA: TGCAGTGCACCTCAGGGTGGCCAATATAAAGCCCTCCACTTT
size: NA; J: TRBJ2-7; D: TRBD1; V: TRBV6-6; CDR3: CASSYWDRDYEQYF; DNA: TGTGCCAGCAGTTATTGGGACAGGGACTACGAGCAGTACTTC
size: NA; J: TRBJ2-7; D: TRBD1; V: TRBV20-1; CDR3: CSAIYPGQGYEQYF; DNA: TGCAGTGCTATTTACCCGGGACAGGGCTACGAGCAGTACTTC
size: NA; J: TRBJ2-7; D: NA; V: TRBV7-9; CDR3: CASSWDTSSYEQYF; DNA: TGTGCCAGCAGCTGGGACACGAGCTCCTACGAGCAGTACTTC
size: few; J: TRBJ1-2; D: TRBD1; V: TRBV2; CDR3: CASSPRSTGNGYTF; DNA: TGTGCCAGCAGTCCCAGATCGACAGGGAATGGCTACACCTTC
size: NA; J: TRBJ1-5; D: NA; V: TRBV24-1; CDR3: CARTVDSNQPQHF; DNA: TGTGCTAGAACAGTGGATAGCAATCAGCCCCAGCATTTT
size: NA; J: TRBJ2-5; D: NA; V: TRBV15; CDR3: CATSRVTQRGVGQETQYF; DNA: TGTGCCACCAGCAGAGTTACCCAGCGCGGGGTGGGCCAAGAGACCCAGTACTTC
size: NA; J: TRBJ1-6; D: NA; V: TRBV9; CDR3: CASSQAQISPLHF; DNA: TGTGCCAGCAGCCAAGCACAGATTTCACCCCTCCACTTT
size: NA; J: TRBJ1-1; D: TRBD1; V: TRBV24-1; CDR3: CATSKRDSLDTEAFF; DNA: TGTGCCACCAGCAAAAGGGACAGTCTAGACACTGAAGCTTTCTTT
size: few; J: TRBJ1-2; D: TRBD1; V: TRBV7-9; CDR3: CASSGDRGNYGYTF; DNA: TGTGCCAGCAGCGGAGACAGGGGGAACTATGGCTACACCTTC
size: few; J: TRBJ1-2; D: NA; V: TRBV5-1; CDR3: CASSLELRGRGYGYTF; DNA: TGCGCCAGCAGCTTGGAACTGCGGGGGCGAGGCTATGGCTACACCTTC
size: few; J: TRBJ2-7; D: NA; V: TRBV5-6; CDR3: CASTKGSSYEQYF; DNA: TGTGCCAGCACCAAGGGCAGCTCCTACGAGCAGTACTTC
size: NA; J: TRBJ1-2; D: TRBD1; V: TRBV2; CDR3: CASSLLTGNYGYTF; DNA: TGTGCCAGCAGCTTGCTGACAGGGAACTATGGCTACACCTTC
size: NA; J: TRBJ2-7; D: NA; V: TRBV10-3; CDR3: CASSLVTGSPSEQYF; DNA: TGTGCCAGCAGTTTAGTGACAGGCTCCCCCTCCGAGCAGTACTTC
size: few; J: TRBJ1-2; D: TRBD1; V: TRBV7-2; CDR3: CASSFIPGQGGNGYTF; DNA: TGTGCCAGCAGCTTTATACCGGGACAGGGTGGGAATGGCTACACCTTC
size: many; J: TRBJ2-7; D: NA; V: TRBV7-9; CDR3: CASSPAGTPSYEQYF; DNA: TGTGCCAGCAGCCCCGCCGGGACACCTTCCTACGAGCAGTACTTC
size: NA; J: TRBJ1-4; D: NA; V: TRBV4-3; CDR3: CASSHGGTNEKLFF; DNA: TGCGCCAGCAGCCACGGGGGTACTAATGAAAAACTGTTTTTT
size: many; J: TRBJ2-7; D: NA; V: TRBV29-1; CDR3: CSVEETSEQYF; DNA: TGCAGCGTTGAGGAAACTAGCGAGCAGTACTTC
size: NA; J: TRBJ1-6; D: TRBD1; V: TRBV2; CDR3: CASRTRDRDNSPLHF; DNA: TGTGCCAGCAGGACCCGGGACAGAGATAATTCACCCCTCCACTTT
size: few; J: TRBJ2-5; D: TRBD1; V: TRBV20-1; CDR3: CSARDAGQGQETQYF; DNA: TGCAGTGCTAGAGATGCGGGACAGGGGCAAGAGACCCAGTACTTC
size: NA; J: TRBJ2-2; D: NA; V: TRBV2; CDR3: CASNAGNTGELFF; DNA: TGTGCCAGCAATGCAGGGAACACCGGGGAGCTGTTTTTT
size: NA; J: TRBJ2-7; D: TRBD2; V: TRBV12-3/TRBV12-4; CDR3: CASSAPGLANNEQYF; DNA: TGTGCCAGCAGTGCGCCGGGACTAGCTAACAACGAGCAGTACTTC
size: NA; J: TRBJ1-6; D: NA; V: TRBV10-3; CDR3: CAISESGGLNSPLHF; DNA: TGTGCCATCAGTGAGTCAGGGGGGCTGAATTCACCCCTCCACTTT
size: NA; J: TRBJ2-7; D: TRBD1; V: TRBV7-2; CDR3: CASSQNRDRGRYEQYF; DNA: TGTGCCAGCAGCCAGAATAGGGACAGGGGGAGGTACGAGCAGTACTTC
size: many; J: TRBJ1-1; D: NA; V: TRBV7-9; CDR3: CASSSAGSEAFF; DNA: TGTGCCAGCAGCTCAGCAGGTTCTGAAGCTTTCTTT
size: few; J: TRBJ1-2; D: NA; V: TRBV12-3/TRBV12-4; CDR3: CASSLRSSYTF; DNA: TGTGCCAGCAGTTTACGGAGTAGCTACACCTTC
size: few; J: TRBJ2-5; D: NA; V: TRBV13; CDR3: CASSLRQDGETQYF; DNA: TGTGCCAGCAGCTTAAGACAGGATGGAGAGACCCAGTACTTC
size: NA; J: TRBJ2-2; D: TRBD1; V: TRBV7-6; CDR3: CASSLRTGAAGELFF; DNA: TGTGCCAGCAGCCTTCGGACAGGGGCCGCCGGGGAGCTGTTTTTT
size: few; J: TRBJ1-1; D: NA; V: TRBV2; CDR3: CASSEQGKFTEAFF; DNA: TGTGCCAGCAGTGAGCAGGGGAAGTTCACTGAAGCTTTCTTT
size: once; J: TRBJ2-7; D: NA; V: TRBV7-8; CDR3: CASSSLGLGGYEQYF; DNA: TGTGCCAGCAGTTCCCTTGGACTAGGGGGCTACGAGCAGTACTTC